The sequence of this T cell receptor (beta chain) was determined in a study of blood T cells in healthy people across ages. Sample-barcoded 5' priming and a J-beta primer mix drove a second PCR of roughly 6 to 12 cycles. TCRdb re-called the 5' RACE reads through MiXCR, storing one row per CDR3 protein. The sample records hundreds of thousands of distinct CDR3 sequences, around 45% being singletons. For every donor, a draw yielded ten milliliters of peripheral blood. The authors isolated at least 6.5 million PBMCs per sample. Per germline, CDR1 SGHTA and CDR2 FQGNSA. The CDR3 consists of 14 residues. The V gene end was trimmed by 5 bases and the J gene end by 9 bases; junction bases not matched to a gene: 7.

The TCR comes from a man between 60 and 70 years old in good health. The chain employs TRBV7-2 and TRBJ2-1; 10 bases map to TRBD2. The source material was blood. CDR3 sequence: CASSGLAGVVEQFF. CDR3 sequence (DNA): TGTGCCAGCAGCGGGCTAGCGGGGGTTGTTGAGCAGTTCTTC.